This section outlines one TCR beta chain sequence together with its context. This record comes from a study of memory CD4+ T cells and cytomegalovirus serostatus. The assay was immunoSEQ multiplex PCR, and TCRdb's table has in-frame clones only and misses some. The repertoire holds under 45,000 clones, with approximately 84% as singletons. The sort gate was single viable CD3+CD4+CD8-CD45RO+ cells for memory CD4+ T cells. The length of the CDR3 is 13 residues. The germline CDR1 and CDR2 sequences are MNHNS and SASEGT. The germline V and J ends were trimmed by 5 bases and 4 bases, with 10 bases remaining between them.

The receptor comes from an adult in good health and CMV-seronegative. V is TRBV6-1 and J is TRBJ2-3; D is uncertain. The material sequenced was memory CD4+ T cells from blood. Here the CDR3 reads CASSFYRPDTQYF. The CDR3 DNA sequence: TGTGCCAGCAGTTTTTATCGGCCAGATACGCAGTATTTT.